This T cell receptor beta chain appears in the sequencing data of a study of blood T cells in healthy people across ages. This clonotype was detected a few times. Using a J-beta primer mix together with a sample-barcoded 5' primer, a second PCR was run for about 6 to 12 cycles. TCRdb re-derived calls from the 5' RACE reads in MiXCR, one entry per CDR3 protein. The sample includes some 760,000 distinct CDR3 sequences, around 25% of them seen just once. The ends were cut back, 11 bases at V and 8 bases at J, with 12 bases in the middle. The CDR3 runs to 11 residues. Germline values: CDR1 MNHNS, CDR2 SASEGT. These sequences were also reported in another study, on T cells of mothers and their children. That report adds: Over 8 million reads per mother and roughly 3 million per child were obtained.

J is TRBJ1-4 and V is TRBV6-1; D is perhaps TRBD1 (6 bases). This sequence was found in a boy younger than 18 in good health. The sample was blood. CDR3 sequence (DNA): TGTGCCGGCCATGACAGGGAAAAACTGTTTTTT. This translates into CAGHDREKLFF.